One and the same sample provided the 4 T cell receptor beta chains below, sequenced in a study of shared clonotypes between healthy human individuals. The data were produced by immunoSEQ multiplex PCR, yet TCRdb's version contains in-frame clones alone and is incomplete. The profile shows approximately 500,000 clones, nearly 80% of them singletons. Material: PBMCs. These receptors were taken from a woman between 40 and 50 years old in good health. Some clones in this sample may be carry-over from other donors' samples.

V gene TRBV30 combines with J gene TRBJ2-2; a weak D match, TRBD1 (5 bases). Deletions cut 5 bases from V and 5 bases from J, with 21 bases between. From germline, CDR1 is GTSNPN and CDR2 SVGIG (reference sequence). The CDR3 length is 16 residues. CDR3 amino acids: CAWAWQGRGGTGELFF. CDR3 nucleotides: TGTGCCTGGGCATGGCAGGGTCGAGGCGGAACCGGGGAGCTGTTTTTT.

The genes are TRBV1 and TRBJ2-6; no DNA check was done on the table's D call, TRBD1. TRBV1 is a documented pseudogene. This CDR3 has 20 residues. CDR3 coding DNA: TGCACCAGCAGCCAAGATCTTCACGGGACAGGGGAGACTGGGGCCAACGTCCTGACTTTC. Amino acid sequence: CTSSQDLHGTGETGANVLTF.

The chain couples TRBV5-1 to TRBJ2-7, with 13 bases identical to TRBD2. The germline gives CDR1 SGHRS, CDR2 YFSETQ. The CDR3 totals 16 residues. Unmatched junction bases numbered 8, after V lost 4 bases and J lost 4 bases. The chain's CDR3 is CASSGGLAGAVYEQYF. CDR3 in DNA: TGCGCCAGCAGCGGTGGACTAGCGGGAGCCGTGTACGAGCAGTACTTC.

The gene calls are TRBV4-2 and TRBJ2-2; no reliable D call. The germline CDR1 and CDR2 sequences are LGHNA and YNFKEQ. Trimming cost V 0 bases and J 9 bases, with 8 bases left between them. CDR3 length equals 13 residues. The CDR3 DNA sequence: TGTGCCAGCAGCCAAGATGACGGCCGGGAGCTGTTTTTT. Amino acid sequence: CASSQDDGRELFF.